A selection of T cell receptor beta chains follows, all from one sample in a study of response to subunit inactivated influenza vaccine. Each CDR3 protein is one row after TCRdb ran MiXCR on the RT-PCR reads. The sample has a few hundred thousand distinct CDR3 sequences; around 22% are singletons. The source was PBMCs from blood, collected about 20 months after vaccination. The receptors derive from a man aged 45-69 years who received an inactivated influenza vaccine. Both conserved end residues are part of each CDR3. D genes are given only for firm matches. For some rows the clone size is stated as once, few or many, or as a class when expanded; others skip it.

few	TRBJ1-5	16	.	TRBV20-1	CSASFLDVYSNQPQHF	TGCAGTGCTAGTTTTTTAGACGTATATAGCAATCAGCCCCAGCATTTT
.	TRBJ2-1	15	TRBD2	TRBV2	CASSEVGTIYNEQFF	TGTGCCAGCAGTGAAGTAGGGACTATTTACAATGAGCAGTTCTTC
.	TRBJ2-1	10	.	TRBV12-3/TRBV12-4	CASSSNEQFF	TGTGCCAGCAGTTCAAATGAGCAGTTCTTC
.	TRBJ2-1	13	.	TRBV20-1	CSARGGSYNEQFF	TGCAGTGCTAGGGGAGGCTCCTACAATGAGCAGTTCTTC
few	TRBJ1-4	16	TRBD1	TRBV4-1	CASSLLRDRTNEKLFF	TGCGCCAGCAGCCTCCTAAGGGACAGGACTAATGAAAAACTGTTTTTT
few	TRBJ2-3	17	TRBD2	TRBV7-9	CASSPWRLAGFTDTQYF	TGTGCCAGCAGCCCATGGAGACTAGCGGGTTTTACAGATACGCAGTATTTT
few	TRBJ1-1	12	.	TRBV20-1	CSASKGNTEAFF	TGCAGTGCTAGTAAGGGGAACACTGAAGCTTTCTTT
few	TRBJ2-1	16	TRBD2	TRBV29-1	CSVEKGLAGVNNEQFF	TGCAGCGTTGAAAAGGGACTAGCGGGAGTAAACAATGAGCAGTTCTTC
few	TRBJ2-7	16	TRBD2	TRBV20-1	CSARDGARGRAYEQYF	TGCAGTGCTAGAGACGGGGCACGGGGGAGGGCCTACGAGCAGTACTTC
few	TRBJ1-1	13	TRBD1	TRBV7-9	CASRKTGDTEAFF	TGTGCCAGCAGAAAAACAGGGGACACTGAAGCTTTCTTT
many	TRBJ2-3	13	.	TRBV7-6	CASSPNRADTQYF	TGTGCCAGCAGCCCAAACAGGGCAGATACGCAGTATTTT
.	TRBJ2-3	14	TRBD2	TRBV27	CASRLAVSTDTQYF	TGTGCCAGCAGACTAGCGGTCAGCACAGATACGCAGTATTTT
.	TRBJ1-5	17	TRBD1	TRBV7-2	CASSPRTGAGSNQPQHF	TGTGCCAGCAGCCCGCGGACAGGCGCAGGGAGCAATCAGCCCCAGCATTTT
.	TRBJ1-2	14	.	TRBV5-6	CASIPRGRSSGYTF	TGTGCCAGCATTCCCAGGGGTAGATCCAGTGGCTACACCTTC
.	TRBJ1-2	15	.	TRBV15	CATSREIGVNYGYTF	TGTGCCACCAGCAGAGAAATTGGAGTTAACTATGGCTACACCTTC
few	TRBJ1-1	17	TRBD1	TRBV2	CATSGSGQVVPNTEAFF	TGTGCCACCAGCGGATCGGGACAGGTAGTTCCGAACACTGAAGCTTTCTTT
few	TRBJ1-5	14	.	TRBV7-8	CASSQHHSNQPQHF	TGTGCCAGCAGCCAACACCATAGCAATCAGCCCCAGCATTTT
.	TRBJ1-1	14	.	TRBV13	CASSPPYEGTEAFF	TGTGCCAGCAGCCCCCCGTATGAGGGGACTGAAGCTTTCTTT
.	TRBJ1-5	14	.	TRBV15	CATSPGTPYQPQHF	TGTGCCACCAGCCCCGGGACACCCTATCAGCCCCAGCATTTT
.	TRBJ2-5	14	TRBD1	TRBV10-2	CASSVWGTGETQYF	TGCGCCAGCAGTGTTTGGGGGACAGGGGAGACCCAGTACTTC
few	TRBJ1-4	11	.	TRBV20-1	CSAMKGEKLFF	TGCAGTGCCATGAAGGGCGAAAAACTGTTTTTT
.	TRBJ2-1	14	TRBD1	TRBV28	CASGQGSTYNEQFF	TGTGCCAGCGGACAGGGGAGCACCTACAATGAGCAGTTCTTC
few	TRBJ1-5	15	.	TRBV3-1	CASSQDVSTVQPQHF	TGTGCCAGCAGCCAAGATGTCTCTACAGTTCAGCCCCAGCATTTT
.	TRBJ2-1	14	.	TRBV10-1	CASSKGVVRNEQFF	TGCGCCAGCAGCAAGGGAGTTGTGAGGAATGAGCAGTTCTTC
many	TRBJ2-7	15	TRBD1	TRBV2	CASSRSTGNSYEQYF	TGTGCCAGCAGCAGATCGACAGGGAACTCCTACGAGCAGTACTTC
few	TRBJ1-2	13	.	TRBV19	CASQPGGNYGYTF	TGTGCCAGCCAGCCCGGTGGGAACTATGGCTACACCTTC
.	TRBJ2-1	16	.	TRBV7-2	CASSLWATTPYNEQFF	TGTGCCAGCAGCTTATGGGCAACGACCCCCTACAATGAGCAGTTCTTC
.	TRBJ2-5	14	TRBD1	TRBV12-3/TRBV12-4	CASSLNRGTGPQYF	TGTGCCAGCAGTTTAAATAGGGGGACAGGGCCCCAGTACTTC
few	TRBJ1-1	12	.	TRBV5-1	CASSPDKTEAFF	TGCGCCAGCAGCCCGGACAAGACTGAAGCTTTCTTT
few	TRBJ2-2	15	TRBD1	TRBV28	CASSSQGAVTGELFF	TGTGCCAGCAGTTCGCAGGGGGCTGTCACCGGGGAGCTGTTTTTT